This T cell receptor (beta chain) was sequenced for a study of blood T cell repertoires in COVID-19 (dated by TCRdb to about 2020). The study in broad terms: Samples from collaborators originated in the United States, Italy and Spain and spanned both the acute and convalescent phases of COVID-19. A freely available public database, intended as a resource for researchers studying the immune response to SARS-CoV-2, is where the repertoires were released. The prospective study material was composed of cDNA or gDNA derived from T cells, B-cell-depleted T cells, or PBMCs. Where available, HLA class I and class II types were taken from metadata supplied by the sample provider and were not determined by assay-based typing. Nearly every sample came with metadata listing a de-identified subject ID, COVID-19 status, age in years and sex. The dataset comprised deeply sampled blood TCRbeta repertoires from subjects exposed to, actively infected with, or recovered from COVID-19. Samples were obtained from the ongoing ImmuneRACE study (first 160 participants) and from some 1,300 subjects provided by 6 global collaborators. Broader findings and caveats from the paper: How much clinical and demographic metadata was included differed by source and by participant, and the metadata was provided uncurated.

Whole blood was collected in K2EDTA tubes by collaborating institutions according to the institutions' own protocols. For TCRbeta analysis, collaborator samples were shipped as frozen whole blood, as isolated PBMCs, or as DNA extracted from either sample type. Trimming at the junction amounts to 0 bases on V and 3 bases on J, and the germline ends lie 9 bases apart. There are 14 amino acids in the CDR3, from cysteine to phenylalanine inclusive. Only the CDR3 portion is preserved as DNA: 42 bases, with reading frame beginning at the first base. According to the germline V gene (reference sequence), CDR1 reads LGHDT and CDR2 reads YNNKEL. The immunoSEQ Assay, a bias-controlled multiplex PCR, was used to amplify TCRbeta CDR3 regions from genomic DNA. The paper's data handling went like this. Nucleated cell counts per sample were estimated from amplification of reference gene primers within the assay. Sequence reads were collapsed and filtered to measure the absolute abundance of every unique TCRbeta CDR3 rearrangement. For each sample, productive Simpson clonality was calculated by taking the square root of Simpson's diversity index across productive rearrangements. TCRdb carries this immuneACCESS record with in-frame sequences only. Its versions omit some clonotypes, under half of them owing to an unresolved V gene in the studies checked, with the rest unexplained. The V and J calls and clone size were taken over from that table, and D and trimming were inferred from the DNA. The sample table shows roughly 250,000 clones, and 85% are seen once. The ten most abundant clones make up 5.5% to 8% of the sample.

This clone came up once. Its antigen is currently not known. The sample holds no much larger clone one base away, and base qualities are not on file. The TCR originated in a woman in her sixties or seventies with active or convalescent COVID-19. The sequence joins TRBV3-1 (or the pseudogene TRBV3-2) to TRBJ2-7; the D gene is unclear. Sample: peripheral blood. The DNA sequence follows: TGTGCCAGCAGCCAAGATGTTCGTAGCTACGAGCAGTACTTC. It translates as CASSQDVRSYEQYF.